This T cell receptor beta chain was obtained from a study of vaccination effects on CD4 cells after COVID-19. Clones were sequenced by immunoSEQ multiplex PCR, and TCRdb holds only the in-frame ones, with some missing. In the table there are 13,000 to 15,000 clones, roughly 70% of which are singletons. After expansion with viral peptide pools in the ViraFEST assay, antigen-specific CD4+ T cells were sequenced. Subsequent to roughly 9 days of culture, CD4+ T cells were isolated. Participants were given two doses of BNT162b2 or mRNA-1273 vaccine. This CDR3 contains 13 residues. V gave up 3 bases and J gave up 8 bases, with 12 bases separating them. Germline-derived CDR1 and CDR2 are SGHRS and YFSETQ. As regards this clone: Its antigen is unknown.

The source material was CD4+ T cells from PBMCs cultured with HCoV-NL63 spike peptides, sampled after COVID-19 vaccination. This sequence originates from a human donor who received a COVID-19 vaccine. The chain uses TRBV5-1 and TRBJ2-1, with D possibly TRBD1 on 6 matching bases. For the CDR3, the DNA is TGCGCCAGCAGCTCCCTACAGGGCGATGAGCAGTTCTTC. It translates to CASSSLQGDEQFF.